Listed below are T cell receptor beta chains from one sample, sequenced in a study of radiation and T cells in renal cell carcinoma. Produced via immunoSEQ multiplex PCR; TCRdb's table is partial and in-frame only. The data contain some 100,000 clones, approximately 83% of them seen just once; the ten biggest clones take up around 6.3%. The starting material was blood, obtained from a patient whose treatment included radiotherapy and nephrectomy. The receptors shown here come from a man in his sixties with renal cell carcinoma. CDR3s include the opening cysteine and the closing phenylalanine or tryptophan. The D gene is left open where the match is weak. Expanded clones get a size class; other rows say once, few or many, or leave the size out.

v_gene: TRBV30; abundance: -; j_gene: TRBJ1-2; d_gene: TRBD1; CDR3aa: CAWSVPGTGWYGYTF; CDR3nt: TGTGCCTGGAGTGTACCCGGGACAGGGTGGTATGGCTACACCTTC
v_gene: TRBV28; abundance: -; j_gene: TRBJ2-1; d_gene: TRBD2; CDR3aa: CASSPGTIRGNEQFF; CDR3nt: TGTGCCAGCAGCCCAGGGACTATCAGAGGGAATGAGCAGTTCTTC
v_gene: TRBV27; abundance: -; j_gene: TRBJ1-5; d_gene: TRBD1; CDR3aa: CASSTVQGAPNQPQHF; CDR3nt: TGTGCCAGCAGTACAGTACAGGGGGCTCCCAATCAGCCCCAGCATTTT
v_gene: TRBV13; abundance: -; j_gene: TRBJ2-3; d_gene: TRBD2; CDR3aa: CASSFPGLAGDMADTQYF; CDR3nt: TGTGCCAGCAGCTTCCCGGGACTAGCGGGAGATATGGCAGATACGCAGTATTTT
v_gene: TRBV5-1; abundance: -; j_gene: TRBJ1-1; d_gene: -; CDR3aa: CASSFLDHTEAFF; CDR3nt: TGCGCCAGCAGCTTCCTCGATCACACTGAAGCTTTCTTT
v_gene: TRBV10-1; abundance: -; j_gene: TRBJ2-1; d_gene: TRBD2; CDR3aa: CASSESGTSNEQFF; CDR3nt: TGCGCCAGCAGTGAGTCCGGGACTAGCAATGAGCAGTTCTTC
v_gene: TRBV2; abundance: -; j_gene: TRBJ1-4; d_gene: -; CDR3aa: CASGLPYNEKLFF; CDR3nt: TGTGCCAGCGGTCTTCCTTATAATGAAAAACTGTTTTTT
v_gene: TRBV7-9; abundance: -; j_gene: TRBJ1-1; d_gene: -; CDR3aa: CASSPAAGNTEAFF; CDR3nt: TGTGCCAGCAGCCCCGCGGCAGGGAACACTGAAGCTTTCTTT
v_gene: TRBV27; abundance: -; j_gene: TRBJ2-7; d_gene: -; CDR3aa: CASSLQGARGSYEQYF; CDR3nt: TGTGCCAGCAGTTTACAGGGAGCCCGCGGTTCCTACGAGCAGTACTTC
v_gene: TRBV6-5; abundance: -; j_gene: TRBJ2-4; d_gene: -; CDR3aa: CASSYSLGGGNIQYF; CDR3nt: TGTGCCAGCAGTTACTCACTAGGGGGAGGGAACATTCAGTACTTC
v_gene: TRBV28; abundance: -; j_gene: TRBJ2-5; d_gene: -; CDR3aa: CASSIPRDGLQETQYF; CDR3nt: TGTGCCAGTAGCATACCGAGGGACGGCTTACAAGAGACCCAGTACTTC
v_gene: TRBV6-5; abundance: few; j_gene: TRBJ1-1; d_gene: -; CDR3aa: CASSPGRVIEAFF; CDR3nt: TGTGCCAGCAGCCCGGGACGGGTCATTGAAGCTTTCTTT
v_gene: TRBV7-2; abundance: -; j_gene: TRBJ2-6; d_gene: -; CDR3aa: CASSLAGANVLTF; CDR3nt: TGTGCCAGCAGCTTAGCTGGGGCCAACGTCCTGACTTTC
v_gene: TRBV9; abundance: -; j_gene: TRBJ2-7; d_gene: -; CDR3aa: CASSVAPQEVYEQYF; CDR3nt: TGTGCCAGCAGCGTAGCTCCTCAGGAGGTCTACGAGCAGTACTTC
v_gene: TRBV6-1; abundance: -; j_gene: TRBJ2-2; d_gene: -; CDR3aa: CASLEQGPSTGELFF; CDR3nt: TGTGCCAGCCTTGAACAGGGACCAAGCACCGGGGAGCTGTTTTTT
v_gene: TRBV21-1; abundance: -; j_gene: TRBJ2-4; d_gene: -; CDR3aa: CASKDLVRPIPQALGIAKNIQYF; CDR3nt: TGTGCCAGCAAGGACCTAGTTCGCCCGATCCCCCAAGCATTAGGCATAGCCAAAAACATTCAGTACTTC
v_gene: TRBV6-5; abundance: few; j_gene: TRBJ1-6; d_gene: TRBD1; CDR3aa: CASSPLGTGNSPLHF; CDR3nt: TGTGCCAGCAGTCCCTTAGGGACAGGGAATTCACCCCTCCACTTT
v_gene: TRBV11-2; abundance: -; j_gene: TRBJ1-5; d_gene: -; CDR3aa: CASSLEGFNQPQHF; CDR3nt: TGTGCCAGCAGCTTAGAGGGATTCAATCAGCCCCAGCATTTT
v_gene: TRBV30; abundance: -; j_gene: TRBJ2-7; d_gene: TRBD1; CDR3aa: CAWSPGTGPYEQYF; CDR3nt: TGTGCCTGGAGTCCAGGGACAGGACCGTACGAGCAGTACTTC
v_gene: TRBV27; abundance: once; j_gene: TRBJ2-1; d_gene: -; CDR3aa: CASSRGGVSYNEQFF; CDR3nt: TGTGCCAGCAGCCGTGGCGGGGTTTCATACAATGAGCAGTTCTTC
v_gene: TRBV29-1; abundance: once; j_gene: TRBJ2-3; d_gene: -; CDR3aa: CSVTVTDTQYF; CDR3nt: TGCAGCGTAACAGTCACAGATACGCAGTATTTT
v_gene: TRBV10-3; abundance: -; j_gene: TRBJ2-1; d_gene: -; CDR3aa: CALMAGNEQFF; CDR3nt: TGTGCCTTAATGGCAGGGAATGAGCAGTTCTTC